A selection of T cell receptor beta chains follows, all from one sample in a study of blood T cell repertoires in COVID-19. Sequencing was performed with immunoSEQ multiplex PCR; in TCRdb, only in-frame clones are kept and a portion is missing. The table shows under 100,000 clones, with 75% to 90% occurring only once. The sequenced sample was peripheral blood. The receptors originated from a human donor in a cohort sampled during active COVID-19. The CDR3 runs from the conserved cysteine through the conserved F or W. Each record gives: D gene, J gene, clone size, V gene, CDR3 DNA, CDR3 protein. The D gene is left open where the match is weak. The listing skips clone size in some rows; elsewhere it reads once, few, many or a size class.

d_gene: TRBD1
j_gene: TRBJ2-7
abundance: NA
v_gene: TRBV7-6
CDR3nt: TGTGCCAGCAGCCGGACCGGGACAGGGGGGTACGAGCAGTACTTC
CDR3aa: CASSRTGTGGYEQYF

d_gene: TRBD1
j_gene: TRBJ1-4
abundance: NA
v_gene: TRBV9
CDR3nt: TGTGCCAGCAGCGTAGGGACAGGTGGAAATGAAAAACTGTTTTTT
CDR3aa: CASSVGTGGNEKLFF

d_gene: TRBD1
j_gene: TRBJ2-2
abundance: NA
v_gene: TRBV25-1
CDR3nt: TGTGCCAGCAGTGAATCTCGTGGGACAGGGGTAAACACCGGGGAGCTGTTTTTT
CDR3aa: CASSESRGTGVNTGELFF

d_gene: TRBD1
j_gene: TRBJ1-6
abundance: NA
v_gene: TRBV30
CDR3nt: TGTGCCTGGAGTTTTACAGGGGTAGATAATTCACCCCTCCACTTT
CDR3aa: CAWSFTGVDNSPLHF

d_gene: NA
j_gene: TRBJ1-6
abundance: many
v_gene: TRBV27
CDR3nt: TGTGCCAGCAGTCCCGCCAGGGGATCATCACCCCTCCACTTT
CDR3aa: CASSPARGSSPLHF

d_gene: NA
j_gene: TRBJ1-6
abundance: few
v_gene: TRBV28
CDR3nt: TGTGCCAGCAAGGCCCCGTACAGTTCACCCCTCCACTTT
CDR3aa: CASKAPYSSPLHF

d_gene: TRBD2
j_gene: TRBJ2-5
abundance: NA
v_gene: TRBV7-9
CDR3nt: TGTGCCAGCAGCCACCGTAGCGGGGGAGAGACCCAGTACTTC
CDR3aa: CASSHRSGGETQYF

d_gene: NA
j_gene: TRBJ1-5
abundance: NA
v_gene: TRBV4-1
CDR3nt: TGCGCCAGCAGCCAAGTCGAAACAATAAATCAGCCCCAGCATTTT
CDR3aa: CASSQVETINQPQHF

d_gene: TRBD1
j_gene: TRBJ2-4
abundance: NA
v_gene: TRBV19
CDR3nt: TGTGCCAGTAGCGGGACAGGGTCCAAAAACATTCAGTACTTC
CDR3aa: CASSGTGSKNIQYF

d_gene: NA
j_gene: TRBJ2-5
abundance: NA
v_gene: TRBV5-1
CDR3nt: TGCGCCAGCAGCAAGCAGGCTCTACAGACCCAGTACTTC
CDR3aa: CASSKQALQTQYF

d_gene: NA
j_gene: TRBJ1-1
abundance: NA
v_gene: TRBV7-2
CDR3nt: TGTGCCAGCAGCTTAGCTCCAGGCGGGATGAACACTGAAGCTTTCTTT
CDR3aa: CASSLAPGGMNTEAFF

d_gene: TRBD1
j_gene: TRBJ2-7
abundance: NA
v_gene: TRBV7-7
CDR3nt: TGTGCTAGCAGCCAGGACAGGGGGCCACTTTACGAGCAGTACTTC
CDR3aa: CASSQDRGPLYEQYF

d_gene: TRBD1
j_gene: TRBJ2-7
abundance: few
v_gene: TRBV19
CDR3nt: TGTGCCAGTACCCGGACAGGGGGGTCCTACGAGCAGTACTTC
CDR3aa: CASTRTGGSYEQYF

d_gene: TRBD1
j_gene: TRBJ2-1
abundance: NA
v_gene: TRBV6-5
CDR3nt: TGTGCCAGCAGTTACTCGGACAGGGGGCACGATGAGCAGTTCTTC
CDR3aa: CASSYSDRGHDEQFF

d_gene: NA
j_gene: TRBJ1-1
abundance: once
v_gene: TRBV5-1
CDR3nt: TGCGCCAGCAGCCCTGGGGGGGGTTCCACTGAAGCTTTCTTT
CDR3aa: CASSPGGGSTEAFF

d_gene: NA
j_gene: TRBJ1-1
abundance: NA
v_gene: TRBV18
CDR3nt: TGTGCCAGCTCACCAAGGAGGGACCCTGAAGCTTTCTTT
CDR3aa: CASSPRRDPEAFF

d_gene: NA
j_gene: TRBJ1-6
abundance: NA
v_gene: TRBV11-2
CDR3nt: TGTGCCAGCAGCTTCCCCTGGGGCGGGACTGTTTTTTCACCCCTCCACTTT
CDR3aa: CASSFPWGGTVFSPLHF

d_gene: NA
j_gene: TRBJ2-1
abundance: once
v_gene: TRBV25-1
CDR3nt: TGTGCCAGCAAGAGGGCGGAGGCATCCCCCCAGTTCTTC
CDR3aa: CASKRAEASPQFF

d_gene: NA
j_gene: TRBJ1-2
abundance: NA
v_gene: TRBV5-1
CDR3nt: TGCGCCAGCAGCTTGGGGGCAGGGCAGGGCTACACCTTC
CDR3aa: CASSLGAGQGYTF

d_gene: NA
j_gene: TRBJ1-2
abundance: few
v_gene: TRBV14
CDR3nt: TGTGCCAGCAGCCAACTCACTACTAACTATGGCTACACCTTC
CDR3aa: CASSQLTTNYGYTF

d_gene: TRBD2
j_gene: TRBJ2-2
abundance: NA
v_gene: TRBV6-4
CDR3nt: TGTGCCAGCAGCCCGGGACTAGGGCCCCTCACCGGGGAGCTGTTTTTT
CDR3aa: CASSPGLGPLTGELFF

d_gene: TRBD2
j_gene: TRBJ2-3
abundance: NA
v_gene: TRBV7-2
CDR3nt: TGTGCCAGCAGCTTCGTGGGGGGGATGTCAGATACGCAGTATTTT
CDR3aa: CASSFVGGMSDTQYF

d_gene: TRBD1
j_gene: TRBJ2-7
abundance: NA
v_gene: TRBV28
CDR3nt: TGTGCCAGCAGTTTAGGCGGGACAGGGTTACACGAGCAGTACTTC
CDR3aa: CASSLGGTGLHEQYF

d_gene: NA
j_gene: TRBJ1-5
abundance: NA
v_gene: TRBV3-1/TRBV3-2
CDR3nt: TGTGCCAGCATTAACGCGACCCCAGGCCCGTCCTATCAGCCCCAGCATTTT
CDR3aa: CASINATPGPSYQPQHF

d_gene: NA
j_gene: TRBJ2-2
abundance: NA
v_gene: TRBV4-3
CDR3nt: TGCGCCAGCAGCCAAGTTCAACTGAACACCGGGGAGCTGTTTTTT
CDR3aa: CASSQVQLNTGELFF

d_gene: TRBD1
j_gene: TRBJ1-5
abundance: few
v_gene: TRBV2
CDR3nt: TGTGCCAGCAGCCGGGCAGGGGGCCGCAATCAGCCCCAGCATTTT
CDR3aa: CASSRAGGRNQPQHF

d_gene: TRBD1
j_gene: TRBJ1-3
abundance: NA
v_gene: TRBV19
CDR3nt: TGTGCCAGTAGGCTGGGGACAGCCTCTGGAAACACCATATATTTT
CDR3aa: CASRLGTASGNTIYF